This record concerns one T cell receptor beta chain sequence. Which antigen it targets is not known. Base-call qualities are not available, and no considerably larger clone is one nucleotide away. The data derive from a study of blood T cells in healthy people across ages (dated by TCRdb to the mid-2010s). About the study as a whole: Template switching captured roughly one uniquely barcoded TCR beta cDNA molecule per two T cells in model experiments. To track age-related changes in TCR beta repertoire diversity, the study relied on deep sequencing normalized with unique cDNA molecular identifiers. Four age groups were formed from the donors: young (average 16 years), middle-aged (approximately 40), aged (approximately 60) and long-lived (more than 75). To avoid experimental bias, donors of different ages were randomly spread across the sequencing lanes. Two additional independent replicas of 1 million unique cDNA reads from the same blood draw were analyzed for two donors (one aged 18 to 29 and one aged 80 or older). Findings and caveats that apply to the study as a whole: The CMV infection status of donors was not known, potentially confounding age-related changes in expanded clonotypes. Estimates of total diversity based on one million sequenced T cells were considered lower bounds and underestimates. Compared with the aged group, the long-lived group had more naive CD4+ T cells, fewer expanded clones and increased TCR diversity, suggesting age selection. The percentage of naive T cells measured by flow cytometry correlated strongly with observed TCR beta diversity. Observed TCR beta diversity per million T cells fell roughly linearly with age, and a significant reduction was already apparent by age roughly 40. Since profiling was done on bulk unsorted PBMCs, naive and antigen-experienced compartments could not be conclusively compared.

CDR1 and CDR2, looked up from the germline V gene, are SNHLY and FYNNEI. The CDR3 numbers 11 residues from cysteine through phenylalanine. Only the CDR3 part of the read is kept: 33 bases, read in frame from the first base. Relative to germline, V is missing 7 bases and J is missing 9 bases, with 5 bases of the junction outside any gene match. The library was generated by 5' RACE. TCRdb names Illumina HiSeq 2500 as the instrument used. The second PCR ran for roughly 6 to 11 cycles and used a J-beta primer mix along with a sample-barcoded 5' primer. A template-switch 5' adaptor carrying 12 random nucleotides introduced a unique molecular identifier onto each TCR beta cDNA molecule. At least 2.5 million CDR3-containing paired-end reads were obtained from each sample. All of the RNA was converted into first-strand cDNA using the Mint cDNA synthesis kit, with a TRBC-specific oligonucleotide serving as the primer. All cDNA was treated with uracil-DNA glycosylase and then went through a first 18-cycle PCR with the universal primers M1SS and BC2_uni_R. The authors' analysis ran thus. For normalization, 1 million high-quality reads, each with a distinct molecular identifier, were randomly selected from each sample. Instead of being binned into consensus sequences, reads with shared molecular identifiers were discarded. CDR3 identification, clonotype clustering and error correction used MiTCR with a Q25 quality threshold and the strictest error-elimination algorithm. A nonparametric unseen species model with Euler transformation was used to estimate lower-bound total TCR beta diversity. TCRdb reanalyzed the raw reads on its own, using fastp at Q25 for trimming and MiXCR for clone calling, and kept in-frame beta chains. Under each unique CDR3 protein, matching rows form one entry showing the most common genes and DNA. In this record, the V and J calls reflect TCRdb's handling and not the investigators' own analysis. The sample data list some 1.4 million distinct CDR3 sequences, and about 43% of these were observed just once. Roughly 8.2% of the sample lies in the top ten.

The roughly 37 donors, aged about 6 to 95 years, were systemically healthy Caucasian individuals from Russia. Ten milliliters of peripheral blood were collected from each donor into EDTA-treated Vacutainer tubes. Ficoll-Paque density-gradient centrifugation was used to isolate PBMCs, with at least 7 million per sample. Total RNA, at least 6 micrograms per sample, was extracted from PBMCs with Trizol reagent. The percentages of naive CD45RAhigh/CD27high T cells were determined by flow cytometry on a PBMC aliquot from every donor. Recombination linked TRBV2 to TRBJ2-5, with 7 central nucleotides matching TRBD2. Sequencing input: blood. The receptor comes from a woman between 18 and 29 years old in good health. CDR3 loop: CASTTGGAQYF. At the DNA level, the sequence is TGTGCCAGCACTACTGGGGGGGCCCAGTACTTC.